These T cell receptor beta chains were read from a single sample in a study of T cell responses to AZD1222 COVID-19 vaccine. The method was immunoSEQ multiplex PCR; TCRdb's version includes in-frame clones alone and lacks a portion of them. The sample includes under 150,000 clones, 88% of them seen just once. The sample in question was peripheral blood, obtained 28 days after the second AZD1222 dose. Receptors originate from an adult who received the AZD1222 COVID-19 vaccine. CDR3s include the opening cysteine and the closing phenylalanine or tryptophan.

V	CDR3
TRBV6-5	CASSYGTEPPTF
TRBV4-1	CASSQDLDLIRAQHF
TRBV2	CASTATSGWEETQYF
TRBV30	CAWSVLGVITDTQYF
TRBV30	CAWSKTSTYADTQYF
TRBV7-3	CASSLSAGAGNTIYF
TRBV27	CASSTDRGGYTF
TRBV25-1	CASRGDEQFF
TRBV7-2	CASSLSGQETQYF
TRBV20-1	CSASSTSGSTYEQYF
TRBV3-1/TRBV3-2	CASSQVGSGSYEQFF
TRBV25-1	CASSPPGGQWEQYF
TRBV19	CASTPSGLAANTGELFF
TRBV4-1	CASSQTLDRTYEQYF
TRBV5-1	CASSSLAGAGEQYF
TRBV7-3	CASAGGVTDTQYF
TRBV4-1	CASSQPTGVNSNQPQHF
TRBV30	CAWSVQQGYGYTF
TRBV7-2	CASSLIAGGLETQYF
TRBV10-1	CASSTEGFGTDTQYF
TRBV19	CASEQYSGNTIYF
TRBV9	CASMSGGNTDTQYF